This entry is about one T cell receptor (beta chain). The length of the CDR3 is 16 residues. The germline gives CDR1 WSHSY, CDR2 SAAADI. Trimming cost V 3 bases and J 1 base; bases outside gene matches: 8. These data come from a study of shared T cell receptors in the human thymus. Sequencing was performed with immunoSEQ multiplex PCR; in TCRdb, only in-frame clones are kept and a portion is missing. Among 640,000 or so clones listed, around 87% were seen once. This same sample was also taken into another study, of human thymus T cells. In that study: Resections obtained during corrective heart surgery supplied the thymus tissue. Repertoires sampled from thymus and blood appeared biased in V and J gene usage. Reports from related research described highly overlapping thymic repertoires among unrelated individuals.

Sequenced input: thymocytes. This chain uses TRBV10-2 with TRBJ2-7; the match to TRBD2 covers 8 bases. This TCR derives from a boy under two years old with a congenital heart defect. CDR3 sequence: CASSDRGIAGSYEQYF. CDR3 bases: TGCGCCAGCAGTGACCGTGGGATAGCGGGGTCCTACGAGCAGTACTTC.